This record looks at one TCR beta chain sequence and its context. The record originates from a study of T cell responses to AZD1222 COVID-19 vaccine. Per the germline V gene, CDR1 is LGHNA and CDR2 is YSLEER. CDR3 size: 16 residues. V trimming: 0 bases; J trimming: 0 bases; junction bases outside the gene matches: 4. Sequenced by immunoSEQ multiplex PCR; TCRdb stores in-frame clones only, minus some. The sample has roughly 150,000 clones, around nine tenths seen once; the top ten hold roughly 3.8%. The source material was peripheral blood, sampled on day 0 of AZD1222 vaccination. This chain connects TRBV4-3 to TRBJ2-7, with 8 nucleotides matching TRBD2. The clonotype was recovered from an adult in good health. In nucleotides, the CDR3 is TGCGCCAGCAGCCAAGAGGGCGGGAGGTTCTCCTACGAGCAGTACTTC. Its protein product is CASSQEGGRFSYEQYF.